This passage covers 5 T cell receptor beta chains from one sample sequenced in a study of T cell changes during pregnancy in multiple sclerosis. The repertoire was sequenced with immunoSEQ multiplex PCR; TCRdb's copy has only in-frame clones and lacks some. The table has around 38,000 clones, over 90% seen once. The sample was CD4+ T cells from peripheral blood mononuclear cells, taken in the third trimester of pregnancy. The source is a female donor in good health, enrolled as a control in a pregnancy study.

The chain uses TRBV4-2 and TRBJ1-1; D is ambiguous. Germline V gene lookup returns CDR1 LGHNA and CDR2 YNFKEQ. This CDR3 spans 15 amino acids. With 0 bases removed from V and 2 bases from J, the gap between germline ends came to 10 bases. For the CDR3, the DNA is TGTGCCAGCAGCCAAGAAGTAGGGAGAAACACTGAAGCTTTCTTT. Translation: CASSQEVGRNTEAFF.

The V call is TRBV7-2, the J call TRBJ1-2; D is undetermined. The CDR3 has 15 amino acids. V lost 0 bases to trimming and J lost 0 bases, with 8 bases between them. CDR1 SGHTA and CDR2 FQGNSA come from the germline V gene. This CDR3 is CASSLAAGTNYGYTF. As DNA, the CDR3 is TGTGCCAGCAGCTTAGCAGCCGGGACTAACTATGGCTACACCTTC. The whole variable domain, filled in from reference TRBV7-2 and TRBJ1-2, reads GAGVSQSPSNKVTEKGKDVELRCDPISGHTALYWYRQSLGQGLEFLIYFQGNSAPDKSGLPSDRFSAERTGGSVSTLTIQRTQQEDSAVYLCASSLAAGTNYGYTFGSGTRLTVV.

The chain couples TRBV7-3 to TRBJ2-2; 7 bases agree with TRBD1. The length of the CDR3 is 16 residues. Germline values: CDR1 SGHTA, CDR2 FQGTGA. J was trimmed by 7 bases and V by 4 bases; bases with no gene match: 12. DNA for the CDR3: TGTGCCAGCAGCTCGTCGGACAGGCCCTTATTCGGGGAGCTGTTTTTT. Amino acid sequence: CASSSSDRPLFGELFF.

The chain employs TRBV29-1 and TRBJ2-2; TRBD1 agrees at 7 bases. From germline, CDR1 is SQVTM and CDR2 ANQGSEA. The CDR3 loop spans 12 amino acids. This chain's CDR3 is CSGQDYTGELFF. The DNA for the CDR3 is TGCAGTGGACAGGACTACACCGGGGAGCTGTTTTTT.

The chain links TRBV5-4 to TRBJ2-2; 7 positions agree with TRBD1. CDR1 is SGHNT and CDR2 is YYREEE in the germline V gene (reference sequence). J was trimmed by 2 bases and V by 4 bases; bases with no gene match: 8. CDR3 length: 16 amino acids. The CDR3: CASSLLQGPNTGELFF. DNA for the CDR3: TGTGCCAGCAGCCTACTACAGGGGCCCAACACCGGGGAGCTGTTTTTT.